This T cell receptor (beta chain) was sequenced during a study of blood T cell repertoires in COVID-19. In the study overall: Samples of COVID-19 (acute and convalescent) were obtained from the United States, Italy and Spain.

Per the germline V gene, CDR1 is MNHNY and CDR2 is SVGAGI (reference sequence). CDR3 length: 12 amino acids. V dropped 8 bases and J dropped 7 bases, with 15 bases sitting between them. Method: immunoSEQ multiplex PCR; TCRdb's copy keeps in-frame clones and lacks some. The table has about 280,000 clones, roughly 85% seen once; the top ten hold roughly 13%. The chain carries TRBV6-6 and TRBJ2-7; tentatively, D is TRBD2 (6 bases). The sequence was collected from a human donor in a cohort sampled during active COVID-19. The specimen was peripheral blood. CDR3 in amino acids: CASPSPGGEQYF. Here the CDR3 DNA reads TGTGCCAGCCCCAGCCCTGGAGGGGAGCAGTACTTC.